A selection of T cell receptor beta chains follows, all from one sample in a study of vaccination effects on CD4 cells after COVID-19. Their recognized antigens are unknown. Some clones are missing from TCRdb's copy, which holds only in-frame ones; the method was immunoSEQ multiplex PCR. The sample gives 25,000 to 35,000 clones, 70% to 80% of which show up once; around 32% is in the top ten. Sequenced here: CD4+ T cells from PBMCs cultured with SARS-CoV-2 spike peptides, sampled before COVID-19 vaccination. These TCRs come from a human donor who received a COVID-19 vaccine. Both conserved end residues are part of each CDR3. D genes are given only for firm matches. The size entry is marked missing in some rows and otherwise reads once, few, many or a size class.

len: 16; j_gene: TRBJ2-3; d_gene: TRBD1; abundance: -; v_gene: TRBV19; CDR3nt: TGTGCCAGTAGTGAGGGGACAGGAGGCGAGTTGTGGACGCAGTATTTT; CDR3aa: CASSEGTGGELWTQYF
len: 13; j_gene: TRBJ2-3; d_gene: -; abundance: once; v_gene: TRBV9; CDR3nt: TGTGCCAGCAGCGTCGGGGTTCAGGATACGCAGTATTTT; CDR3aa: CASSVGVQDTQYF
len: 14; j_gene: TRBJ1-5; d_gene: -; abundance: few; v_gene: TRBV6-2/TRBV6-3; CDR3nt: TGTGCCAGCAGTTTGAGGGGTGGGAATCAGCCCCAGCATTTT; CDR3aa: CASSLRGGNQPQHF
len: 15; j_gene: TRBJ2-7; d_gene: -; abundance: -; v_gene: TRBV7-2; CDR3nt: TGTGCCAGCAGCTTAGTGGCAGGGCGAACCTACGAGCAGTACTTC; CDR3aa: CASSLVAGRTYEQYF
len: 15; j_gene: TRBJ1-4; d_gene: -; abundance: -; v_gene: TRBV6-1; CDR3nt: TGTGCCAGCAGTGATATTTGGGGGGCTAATGAAAAACTGTTTTTT; CDR3aa: CASSDIWGANEKLFF
len: 16; j_gene: TRBJ1-2; d_gene: TRBD1; abundance: -; v_gene: TRBV6-1; CDR3nt: TGTGCCAGCAGTGTCTCCGGGACAGCTCTCTTCTATGGCTACACCTTC; CDR3aa: CASSVSGTALFYGYTF
len: 15; j_gene: TRBJ1-2; d_gene: TRBD1; abundance: large; v_gene: TRBV18; CDR3nt: TGTGCCAGCTCACCAACCGGGACAGGGGGATATGGCTACACCTTC; CDR3aa: CASSPTGTGGYGYTF
len: 15; j_gene: TRBJ1-5; d_gene: TRBD1; abundance: few; v_gene: TRBV19; CDR3nt: TGTGCCAGTTCCACAGATCCAGGGGGCTCTTCGGCCCAGCATTTT; CDR3aa: CASSTDPGGSSAQHF
len: 11; j_gene: TRBJ2-3; d_gene: -; abundance: -; v_gene: TRBV11-1; CDR3nt: TGTGCCAGCAGCTTAGGGGATACGCAGTATTTT; CDR3aa: CASSLGDTQYF
len: 15; j_gene: TRBJ2-1; d_gene: TRBD2; abundance: -; v_gene: TRBV7-2; CDR3nt: TGTGCCAGCAGCTTCGGGCAAGCGGGATACAATGAGCAGTTCTTC; CDR3aa: CASSFGQAGYNEQFF
len: 13; j_gene: TRBJ1-2; d_gene: -; abundance: -; v_gene: TRBV12-3/TRBV12-4; CDR3nt: TGTGCCAGCAGTTTGTGGGAGGGGGATGGCTACACCTTC; CDR3aa: CASSLWEGDGYTF
len: 12; j_gene: TRBJ2-1; d_gene: -; abundance: -; v_gene: TRBV29-1; CDR3nt: TGCAGCGTTGAAGGGCGGTACAATGAGCAGTTCTTC; CDR3aa: CSVEGRYNEQFF
len: 15; j_gene: TRBJ1-2; d_gene: -; abundance: -; v_gene: TRBV11-2; CDR3nt: TGTGCCAGCAGCTCTGTGGGCAGAAAAATCTATGGCTACACCTTC; CDR3aa: CASSSVGRKIYGYTF
len: 16; j_gene: TRBJ2-3; d_gene: -; abundance: -; v_gene: TRBV5-6; CDR3nt: TGTGCCAGCAGCTTGGGCCCGGACAGCCGCACAGATACGCAGTATTTT; CDR3aa: CASSLGPDSRTDTQYF
len: 13; j_gene: TRBJ1-1; d_gene: -; abundance: -; v_gene: TRBV4-2; CDR3nt: TGTGCCAGCAGCCAGCAGTGGAACACTGAAGCTTTCTTT; CDR3aa: CASSQQWNTEAFF
len: 14; j_gene: TRBJ2-1; d_gene: -; abundance: -; v_gene: TRBV4-1; CDR3nt: TGCGCCAGCAGCCCCCGGCAGGGGAAGGTTGAGCAGTTCTTC; CDR3aa: CASSPRQGKVEQFF
len: 16; j_gene: TRBJ2-7; d_gene: -; abundance: -; v_gene: TRBV5-1; CDR3nt: TGCGCCAGCAGCCGGGGGGACACCGCCCTCAACTACGAGCAGTACTTC; CDR3aa: CASSRGDTALNYEQYF
len: 15; j_gene: TRBJ2-5; d_gene: TRBD2; abundance: -; v_gene: TRBV4-2; CDR3nt: TGTGCCAGCAATAAGCGGGGGGGGTACCAAGAGACCCAGTACTTC; CDR3aa: CASNKRGGYQETQYF
len: 13; j_gene: TRBJ2-5; d_gene: -; abundance: -; v_gene: TRBV6-5; CDR3nt: TGTGCCAGCTCGAGACAGTACCAAGAGACCCAGTACTTC; CDR3aa: CASSRQYQETQYF
len: 11; j_gene: TRBJ1-4; d_gene: -; abundance: -; v_gene: TRBV28; CDR3nt: TGTGCCAGCACGTGGGGGGAAAAACTGTTTTTT; CDR3aa: CASTWGEKLFF
len: 15; j_gene: TRBJ2-7; d_gene: TRBD1; abundance: -; v_gene: TRBV7-8; CDR3nt: TGTGCCAGCAGCTCCCGACAGGGTTGGAACTACGAGCAGTACTTC; CDR3aa: CASSSRQGWNYEQYF
len: 14; j_gene: TRBJ2-3; d_gene: -; abundance: -; v_gene: TRBV28; CDR3nt: TGTGCCAGCAGTTTGGGTGCTAGCACAGATACGCAGTATTTT; CDR3aa: CASSLGASTDTQYF
len: 15; j_gene: TRBJ1-6; d_gene: -; abundance: -; v_gene: TRBV19; CDR3nt: TGTGCCAGTAGTCCCCGCGGGGAAGGGAATTCACCCCTCCACTTT; CDR3aa: CASSPRGEGNSPLHF
len: 14; j_gene: TRBJ2-1; d_gene: -; abundance: medium-sized; v_gene: TRBV29-1; CDR3nt: TGCAGCGTTGACGCAAGGCTCTCCTACAATGAGCAGTTCTTC; CDR3aa: CSVDARLSYNEQFF
len: 15; j_gene: TRBJ2-5; d_gene: TRBD1; abundance: -; v_gene: TRBV5-1; CDR3nt: TGCGCCAGCAGCACCCTCACAGGGGACCAAGAGACCCAGTACTTC; CDR3aa: CASSTLTGDQETQYF
len: 15; j_gene: TRBJ1-5; d_gene: -; abundance: few; v_gene: TRBV16; CDR3nt: TGTGCCAGCAGCCAAAGCCCCAACCTTGTTCAGCCCCAGCATTTT; CDR3aa: CASSQSPNLVQPQHF
len: 13; j_gene: TRBJ2-5; d_gene: -; abundance: -; v_gene: TRBV2; CDR3nt: TGTGCCAGCAACCTCGGGACGGGGGAGACCCAGTACTTC; CDR3aa: CASNLGTGETQYF
len: 13; j_gene: TRBJ2-7; d_gene: TRBD1; abundance: -; v_gene: TRBV9; CDR3nt: TGTGCCAGCAGCCGACAGGGGTCCGCCGAGCAGTACTTC; CDR3aa: CASSRQGSAEQYF
len: 17; j_gene: TRBJ2-3; d_gene: -; abundance: once; v_gene: TRBV5-5; CDR3nt: TGTGCCAGCAGCTTGGGTAGGGGACTTGCTAGCACAGATACGCAGTATTTT; CDR3aa: CASSLGRGLASTDTQYF
len: 13; j_gene: TRBJ2-7; d_gene: -; abundance: few; v_gene: TRBV19; CDR3nt: TGTGCCAGTACGTTTGCGGCAACCTACGAGCAGTACTTC; CDR3aa: CASTFAATYEQYF
len: 14; j_gene: TRBJ2-5; d_gene: -; abundance: -; v_gene: TRBV5-6; CDR3nt: TGTGCCAGCAGTGTTCGGGACCGCGGGGAGACCCAGTACTTC; CDR3aa: CASSVRDRGETQYF
len: 14; j_gene: TRBJ2-3; d_gene: -; abundance: -; v_gene: TRBV4-2; CDR3nt: TGTGCCAGCAGCCAAGACCCCCTGGCGGCCCCCCGGGGGTTT; CDR3aa: CASSQDPLAAPRGF
len: 15; j_gene: TRBJ2-7; d_gene: TRBD2; abundance: once; v_gene: TRBV5-4; CDR3nt: TGTGCCAGCAGCTTGGACGGGGGAGGGCTAAGCGAGCAGTACTTC; CDR3aa: CASSLDGGGLSEQYF
len: 13; j_gene: TRBJ2-7; d_gene: TRBD1; abundance: -; v_gene: TRBV10-2; CDR3nt: TGCGCCAGCAGTTGGGACAGCTCCTACGAGCAGTACTTC; CDR3aa: CASSWDSSYEQYF
len: 13; j_gene: TRBJ1-1; d_gene: -; abundance: -; v_gene: TRBV6-1; CDR3nt: TGTGCCAGCAGTGAATTCATGGGGTCTATGGCTTTCTTT; CDR3aa: CASSEFMGSMAFF
len: 15; j_gene: TRBJ1-1; d_gene: TRBD1; abundance: once; v_gene: TRBV5-6; CDR3nt: TGTGCCACCAGGGCAGGGGGGCTCATGAACACTGAAGCTTTCTTT; CDR3aa: CATRAGGLMNTEAFF
len: 16; j_gene: TRBJ2-7; d_gene: -; abundance: -; v_gene: TRBV6-2/TRBV6-3; CDR3nt: TGTGCCAGCAGTCCGACCGCCCCGGACAGTCCCCACGAGCAGTACTTC; CDR3aa: CASSPTAPDSPHEQYF
len: 16; j_gene: TRBJ1-5; d_gene: TRBD1; abundance: few; v_gene: TRBV28; CDR3nt: TGTGCCAGCAGTATATACCGGGACAGGGGCAATCAGCCCCAGCATTTT; CDR3aa: CASSIYRDRGNQPQHF
len: 13; j_gene: TRBJ1-1; d_gene: -; abundance: few; v_gene: TRBV27; CDR3nt: TGTGCCAGCAGTTTAAGAGGGGACAATAGAGCTTTCTTT; CDR3aa: CASSLRGDNRAFF
len: 16; j_gene: TRBJ1-5; d_gene: TRBD1; abundance: -; v_gene: TRBV11-2; CDR3nt: TGTGCCAGCAGCACACACAGGGGAGACGGCAATCAGCCCCAGCATTTT; CDR3aa: CASSTHRGDGNQPQHF
len: 15; j_gene: TRBJ1-3; d_gene: -; abundance: -; v_gene: TRBV7-8; CDR3nt: TGTGCCAGCAGCCCTATTTGGCTTTCTGGAAACACCATATATTTT; CDR3aa: CASSPIWLSGNTIYF
len: 16; j_gene: TRBJ1-3; d_gene: -; abundance: -; v_gene: TRBV9; CDR3nt: TGTGCCAGCAGCGTAGGGGCGGGTTCATCTGGAAACACCATATATTTT; CDR3aa: CASSVGAGSSGNTIYF
len: 14; j_gene: TRBJ1-4; d_gene: -; abundance: -; v_gene: TRBV27; CDR3nt: TGTGCCAGCAGTTTAGGAGGGGCTAATGAAAAACTGTTTTTT; CDR3aa: CASSLGGANEKLFF
len: 16; j_gene: TRBJ2-3; d_gene: TRBD2; abundance: -; v_gene: TRBV3-1/TRBV3-2; CDR3nt: TGTGCCAGCAGCCAAGTGAGCGGGAGCAGCACAGATACGCAGTATTTT; CDR3aa: CASSQVSGSSTDTQYF
len: 13; j_gene: TRBJ2-5; d_gene: -; abundance: -; v_gene: TRBV5-1; CDR3nt: TGCGCCAGCAGCTTGGGAAGACAAGAGACCCAGTACTTC; CDR3aa: CASSLGRQETQYF
len: 14; j_gene: TRBJ2-7; d_gene: TRBD2; abundance: once; v_gene: TRBV19; CDR3nt: TGTGCCAGTAGTAGACTAGCGGGGGTCTACGAGCAGTACTTC; CDR3aa: CASSRLAGVYEQYF